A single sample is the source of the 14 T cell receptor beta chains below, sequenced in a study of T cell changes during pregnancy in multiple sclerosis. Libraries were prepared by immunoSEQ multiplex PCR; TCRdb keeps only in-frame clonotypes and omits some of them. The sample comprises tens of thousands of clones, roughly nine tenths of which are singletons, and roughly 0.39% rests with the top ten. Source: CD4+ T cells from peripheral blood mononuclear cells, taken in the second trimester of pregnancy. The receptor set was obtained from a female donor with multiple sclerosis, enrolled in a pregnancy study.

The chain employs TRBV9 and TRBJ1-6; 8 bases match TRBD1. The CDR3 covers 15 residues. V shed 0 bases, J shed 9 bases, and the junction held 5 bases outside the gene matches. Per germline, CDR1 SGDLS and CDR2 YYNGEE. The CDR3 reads CASSVEGQGGSPLHF. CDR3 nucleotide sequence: TGTGCCAGCAGCGTAGAAGGACAGGGAGGTTCACCCCTCCACTTT.

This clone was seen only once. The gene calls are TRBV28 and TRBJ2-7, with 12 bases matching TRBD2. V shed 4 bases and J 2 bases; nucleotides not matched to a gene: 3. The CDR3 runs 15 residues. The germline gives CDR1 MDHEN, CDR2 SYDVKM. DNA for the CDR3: TGTGCCAGCAGTTCACTAGCGGGGGGTGCCTACGAGCAGTACTTC. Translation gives CASSSLAGGAYEQYF.

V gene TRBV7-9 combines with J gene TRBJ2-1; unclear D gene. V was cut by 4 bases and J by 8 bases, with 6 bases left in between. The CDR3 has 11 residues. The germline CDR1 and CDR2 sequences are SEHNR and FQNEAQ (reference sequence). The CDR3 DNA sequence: TGTGCCAGCAGCTATCGGGATGAGCAGTTCTTC. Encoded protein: CASSYRDEQFF.

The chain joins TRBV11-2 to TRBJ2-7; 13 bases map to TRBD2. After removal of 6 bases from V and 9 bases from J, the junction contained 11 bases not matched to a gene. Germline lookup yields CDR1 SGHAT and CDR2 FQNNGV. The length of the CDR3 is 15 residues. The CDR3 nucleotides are TGTGCCAGCAGGCGTCCGGGACTAGCGGGAAAGGTGCAGTACTTC. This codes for CASRRPGLAGKVQYF.

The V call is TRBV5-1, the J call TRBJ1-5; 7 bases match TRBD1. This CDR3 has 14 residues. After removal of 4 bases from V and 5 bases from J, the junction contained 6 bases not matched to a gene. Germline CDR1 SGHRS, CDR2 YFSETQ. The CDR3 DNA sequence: TGCGCCAGCAGCCTTGAGCAGGGGGATCAGCCCCAGCATTTT. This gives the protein CASSLEQGDQPQHF.

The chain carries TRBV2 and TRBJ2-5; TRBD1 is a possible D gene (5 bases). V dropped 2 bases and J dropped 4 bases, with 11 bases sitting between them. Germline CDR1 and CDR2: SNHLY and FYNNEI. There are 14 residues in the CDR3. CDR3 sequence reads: CASSEQGWRETQYF. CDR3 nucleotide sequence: TGTGCCAGCAGTGAACAGGGTTGGCGAGAGACCCAGTACTTC.

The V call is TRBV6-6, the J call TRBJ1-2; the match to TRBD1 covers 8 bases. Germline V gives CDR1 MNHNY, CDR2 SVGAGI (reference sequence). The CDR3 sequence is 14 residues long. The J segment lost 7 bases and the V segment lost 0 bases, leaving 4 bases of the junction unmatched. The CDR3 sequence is CASSYSQGASGYTF. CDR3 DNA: TGTGCCAGCAGTTACTCCCAGGGGGCCTCTGGCTACACCTTC.

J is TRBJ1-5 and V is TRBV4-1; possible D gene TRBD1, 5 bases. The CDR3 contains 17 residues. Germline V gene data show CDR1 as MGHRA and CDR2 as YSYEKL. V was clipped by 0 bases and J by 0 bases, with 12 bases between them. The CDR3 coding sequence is TGCGCCAGCAGCCAAGATCCAGGGCTAAATAGCAATCAGCCCCAGCATTTT. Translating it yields CASSQDPGLNSNQPQHF.

The CDR3 here is CASSSRTGGDEQFF. Written as DNA, the CDR3 is TGTGCCAGCTCATCTAGGACAGGGGGAGATGAGCAGTTCTTC. The V and J genes are TRBV18 and TRBJ2-1, with TRBD1 matching 10 bases. The germline V gene encodes CDR1 KGHSH and CDR2 LQKENI. V shed 5 bases and J 8 bases; nucleotides not matched to a gene: 6. This CDR3 contains 14 residues.

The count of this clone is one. The CDR3: CASSLHETQYF. CDR3 sequence (DNA): TGTGCCAGCAGCTTACATGAGACCCAGTACTTC. V usage is TRBV7-2 and J usage is TRBJ2-5; unclear D gene. V was shortened by 2 bases and J by 5 bases, with 3 bases between the two germline ends. The CDR3 length is 11 residues. Germline-derived CDR1 and CDR2 are SGHTA and FQGNSA.

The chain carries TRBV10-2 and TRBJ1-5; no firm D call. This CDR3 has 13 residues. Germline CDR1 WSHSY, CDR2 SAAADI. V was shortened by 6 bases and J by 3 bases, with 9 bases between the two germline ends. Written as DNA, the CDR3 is TGCGCCAGCAGCGGGGAAGTCAATCAGCCCCAGCATTTT. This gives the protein CASSGEVNQPQHF.

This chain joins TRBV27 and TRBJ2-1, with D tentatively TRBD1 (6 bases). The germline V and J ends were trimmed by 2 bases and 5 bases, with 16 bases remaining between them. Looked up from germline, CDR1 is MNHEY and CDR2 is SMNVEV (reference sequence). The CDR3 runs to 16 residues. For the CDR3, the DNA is TGTGCCAGCAGTTTACAGCTGGGACATGTGGACAATGAGCAGTTCTTC. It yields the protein CASSLQLGHVDNEQFF.

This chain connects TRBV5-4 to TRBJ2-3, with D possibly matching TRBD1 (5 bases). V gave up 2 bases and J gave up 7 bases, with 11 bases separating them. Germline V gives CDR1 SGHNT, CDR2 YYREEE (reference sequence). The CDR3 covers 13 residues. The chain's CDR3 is CASSLGESNTQYF. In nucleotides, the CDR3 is TGTGCCAGCAGCTTAGGGGAATCAAATACGCAGTATTTT.

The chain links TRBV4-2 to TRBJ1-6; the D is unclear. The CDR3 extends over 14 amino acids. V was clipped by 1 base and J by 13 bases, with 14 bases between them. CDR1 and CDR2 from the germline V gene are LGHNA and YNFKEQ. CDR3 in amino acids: CASSQVTRLKPLHF. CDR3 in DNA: TGTGCCAGCAGCCAAGTTACCAGATTAAAGCCCCTCCACTTT.